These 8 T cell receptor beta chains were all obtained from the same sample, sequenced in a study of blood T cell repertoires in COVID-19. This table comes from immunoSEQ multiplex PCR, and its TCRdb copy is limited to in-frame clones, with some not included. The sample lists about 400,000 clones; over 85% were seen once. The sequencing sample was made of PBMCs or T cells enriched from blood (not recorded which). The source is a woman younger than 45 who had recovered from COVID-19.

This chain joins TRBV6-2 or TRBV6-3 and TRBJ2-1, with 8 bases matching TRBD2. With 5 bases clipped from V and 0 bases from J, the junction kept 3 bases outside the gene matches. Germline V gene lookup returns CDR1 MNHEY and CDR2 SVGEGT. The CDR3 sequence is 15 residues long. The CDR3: CASSRSGGSYNEQFF. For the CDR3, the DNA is TGTGCCAGCAGTCGCAGCGGGGGCTCCTACAATGAGCAGTTCTTC.

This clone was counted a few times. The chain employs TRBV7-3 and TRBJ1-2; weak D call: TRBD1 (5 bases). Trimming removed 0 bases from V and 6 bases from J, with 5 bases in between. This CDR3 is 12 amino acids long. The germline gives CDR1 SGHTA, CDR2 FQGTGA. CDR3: CASSLTGDGYTF. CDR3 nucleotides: TGTGCCAGCAGCTTAACAGGGGATGGCTACACCTTC.

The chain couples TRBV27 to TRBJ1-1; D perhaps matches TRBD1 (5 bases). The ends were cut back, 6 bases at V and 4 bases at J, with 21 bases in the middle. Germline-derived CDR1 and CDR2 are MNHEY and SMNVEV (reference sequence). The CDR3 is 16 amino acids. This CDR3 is CASSRDSDWWATEAFF. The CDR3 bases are TGTGCCAGCAGCCGGGACTCCGACTGGTGGGCCACTGAAGCTTTCTTT.

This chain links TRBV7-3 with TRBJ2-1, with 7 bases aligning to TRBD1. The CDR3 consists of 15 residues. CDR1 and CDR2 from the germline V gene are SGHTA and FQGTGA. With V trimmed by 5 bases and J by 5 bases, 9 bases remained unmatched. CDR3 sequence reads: CASSKYRGMDNEQFF. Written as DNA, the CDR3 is TGTGCCAGCAGCAAGTACAGGGGAATGGACAATGAGCAGTTCTTC.

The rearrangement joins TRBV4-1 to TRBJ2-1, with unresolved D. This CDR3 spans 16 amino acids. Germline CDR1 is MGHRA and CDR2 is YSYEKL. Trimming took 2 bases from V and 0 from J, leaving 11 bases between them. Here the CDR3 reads CASSQQRESSYNEQFF. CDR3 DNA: TGCGCCAGCAGCCAACAAAGAGAGAGCTCCTACAATGAGCAGTTCTTC.

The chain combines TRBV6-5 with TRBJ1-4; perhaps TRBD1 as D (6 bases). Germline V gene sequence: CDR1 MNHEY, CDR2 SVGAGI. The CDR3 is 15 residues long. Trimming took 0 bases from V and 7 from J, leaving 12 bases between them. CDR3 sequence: CASSYSGGGIEKLFF. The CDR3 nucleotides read TGTGCCAGCAGTTACTCGGGAGGGGGAATTGAAAAACTGTTTTTT.

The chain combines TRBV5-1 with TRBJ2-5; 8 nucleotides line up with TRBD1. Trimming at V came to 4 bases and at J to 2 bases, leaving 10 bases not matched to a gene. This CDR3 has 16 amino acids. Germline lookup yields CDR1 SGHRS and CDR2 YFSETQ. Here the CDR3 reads CASSRGDRGGQETQYF. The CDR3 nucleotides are TGCGCCAGCAGCCGGGGAGACAGGGGTGGACAAGAGACCCAGTACTTC.

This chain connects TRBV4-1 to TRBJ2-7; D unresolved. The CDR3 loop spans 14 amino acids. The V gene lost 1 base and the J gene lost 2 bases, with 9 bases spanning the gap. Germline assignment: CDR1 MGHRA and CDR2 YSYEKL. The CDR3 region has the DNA TGCGCCAGCAGCCAAGCCCGTGAGACCTACGAGCAGTACTTC. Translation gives CASSQARETYEQYF.